The 14 T cell receptor beta chains presented below share a single source sample, sequenced in a study of cytomegalovirus exposure and HLA in healthy donors. PCR was performed using 60 Vbeta and 13 Jbeta primers. Only in-frame clones appear in the TCRdb table, and some are missing; sequencing was by immunoSEQ multiplex PCR. The sample carries 130,000 or so clones, approximately 84% recorded once. Sequencing was performed on PBMCs. These receptors all stem from a woman aged 18 to 35 in good health and CMV-seronegative.

The chain couples TRBV30 to TRBJ1-2; TRBD1 matches at 7 bases. Germline V gene sequence: CDR1 GTSNPN, CDR2 SVGIG (reference sequence). The junction had 8 bases not matched to a gene; V was cut back by 5 bases and J by 8 bases. The CDR3 spans 12 residues. CDR3: CAWAYKGAGYTF. CDR3 in DNA: TGTGCCTGGGCCTACAAGGGGGCCGGCTACACCTTC.

The chain couples TRBV4-1 to TRBJ1-1, with D hard to call. The V and J ends lost 3 bases and 5 bases respectively, with 19 bases between them. Germline loops: CDR1 MGHRA, CDR2 YSYEKL. The CDR3 runs to 16 residues. The CDR3 protein is CASSQEIVGGRTEAFF. The CDR3 coding sequence is TGCGCCAGCAGCCAGGAAATTGTAGGAGGGAGGACTGAAGCTTTCTTT.

Only a few counts were recorded for this clone. The gene calls are TRBV6-1 and TRBJ2-1, with TRBD2 as a possible D gene (5 bases). The CDR3 is 15 residues long. Germline lookup yields CDR1 MNHNS and CDR2 SASEGT. V lost 2 bases, J lost 0 bases, and 8 bases lay in between. The CDR3 here is CASSELGSSYNEQFF. The CDR3 region has the DNA TGTGCCAGCAGTGAACTGGGGAGCTCCTACAATGAGCAGTTCTTC.

The V call is TRBV27, the J call TRBJ2-7; 7 bases map to TRBD2. The V segment lost 4 bases and the J segment 3 bases; nucleotides outside the gene matches: 9. CDR1 MNHEY and CDR2 SMNVEV come from the germline V gene (reference sequence). CDR3 length: 15 amino acids. The CDR3 loop reads CASSSRERGFYEQYF. CDR3 DNA sequence: TGTGCCAGCAGTTCCCGAGAGCGGGGCTTCTACGAGCAGTACTTC.

The J gene is TRBJ2-3, the V gene TRBV21-1; TRBD2 reflects the table's D call only, with no check against the DNA. TRBV21-1 is a documented pseudogene. The CDR3 runs 20 residues. CDR3 DNA: TGTGCCAGCAGCCAACTAAGCCTTCACCAGCCTTCTTCTAGCACAGATACGCAGTATTTT. Translation: CASSQLSLHQPSSSTDTQYF.

This clone was observed at least ten times. This chain links TRBV5-6 with TRBJ1-1; D not certain. From germline, CDR1 is SGHDT and CDR2 YYEEEE. The ends were cut back, 1 base at V and 5 bases at J, with 12 bases in the middle. CDR3 length: 14 amino acids. CDR3 sequence (DNA): TGTGCCAGCAGCTTGTTGGCCGAGAGGACTGAAGCTTTCTTT. This gives the protein CASSLLAERTEAFF.

The CDR3 loop is CASSPSVPREGRYEQYF. The CDR3 nucleotides are TGTGCCAGCAGCCCTTCAGTGCCGCGGGAGGGCCGGTACGAGCAGTACTTC. This rearrangement joins TRBV9 to TRBJ2-7, with 9 bases matching TRBD2. The CDR3 runs to 17 residues. Germline loops: CDR1 SGDLS, CDR2 YYNGEE. J gave up 4 bases and V 4 bases, and 15 bases lay outside the gene matches.

The V call is TRBV5-5, the J call TRBJ1-1; tentative D call: TRBD1 (5 bases). The CDR3 consists of 15 residues. Germline V CDR1 and CDR2: SGHKS, YYEKEE (reference sequence). Deletions cut 1 base from V and 5 bases from J, with 15 bases between. For the CDR3, the DNA is TGTGCCAGCAGCTTGTTTTGGGGGGAAGGGACTGAAGCTTTCTTT. This gives the protein CASSLFWGEGTEAFF.

This clone was detected only once. The chain employs TRBV7-9 and TRBJ2-2; 7 bases map to TRBD2. This CDR3 has 15 amino acids. J lost 7 bases, V lost 3 bases, and 8 bases had no gene match. The germline gives CDR1 SEHNR, CDR2 FQNEAQ (reference sequence). CDR3 loop: CASSFSTSSGGELFF. The CDR3 DNA reads TGTGCCAGCAGCTTCTCGACTAGCTCGGGCGGGGAGCTGTTTTTT. The full variable domain, with the rest looked up from reference TRBV7-9 and TRBJ2-2, is DTGVSQNPRHKITKRGQNVTFRCDPISEHNRLYWYRQTLGQGPEFLTYFQNEAQLEKSRLLSDRFSAERPKGSFSTLEIQRTEQGDSAMYLCASSFSTSSGGELFFGEGSRLTVL.

V gene TRBV20-1 combines with J gene TRBJ2-4, with no clear D. Germline loops: CDR1 DFQATT, CDR2 SNEGSKA (reference sequence). V was shortened by 6 bases and J by 2 bases, with 5 bases between the two germline ends. The CDR3 extends over 11 amino acids. The CDR3 region is CSADTKNIQYF. The CDR3 DNA is TGCAGTGCCGACACCAAAAACATTCAGTACTTC.

This clone was picked up a small number of times. The chain joins TRBV19 to TRBJ1-2; 7 bases fit TRBD1. CDR1 is LNHDA and CDR2 is SQIVND in the germline V gene (reference sequence). The trim removed 2 bases at V and 6 bases at J, leaving 9 bases unmatched. The CDR3 sequence is 15 residues long. The CDR3 nucleotides read TGTGCCAGTAGTATAATCCAACAGGGGAGCGATGGCTACACCTTC. This codes for CASSIIQQGSDGYTF.

Only one count was recorded for this clone. V gene TRBV5-1 combines with J gene TRBJ2-3; 11 nucleotides agree with TRBD2. CDR1 is SGHRS, CDR2 YFSETQ, per germline. CDR3 length: 16 residues. The J segment lost 4 bases and the V segment lost 3 bases, leaving 7 bases of the junction unmatched. CDR3 protein: CASSSLLAGGADTQYF. CDR3 in DNA: TGCGCCAGCAGCTCCCTATTAGCGGGAGGGGCAGATACGCAGTATTTT. The full variable domain, its missing parts supplied by reference TRBV5-1 and TRBJ2-3, is KAGVTQTPRYLIKTRGQQVTLSCSPISGHRSVSWYQQTPGQGLQFLFEYFSETQRNKGNFPGRFSGRQFSNSRSEMNVSTLELGDSALYLCASSSLLAGGADTQYFGPGTRLTVL.

The chain has TRBV30 and TRBJ2-7; 9 bases match TRBD1. The CDR3 consists of 14 residues. V lost 2 bases and J lost 1; bases outside the gene matches: 3. Germline V CDR1 and CDR2: GTSNPN, SVGIG (reference sequence). CDR3 DNA sequence: TGTGCCTGGAGTAGAGGGACAGGGTCCTACGAGCAGTACTTC. Translated: CAWSRGTGSYEQYF.

The chain carries TRBV7-9 and TRBJ1-1, with no clear D. With 3 bases removed from V and 0 bases from J, the gap between germline ends came to 5 bases. This CDR3 comprises 13 residues. Per germline, CDR1 SEHNR and CDR2 FQNEAQ (reference sequence). CDR3 nucleotide sequence: TGTGCCAGCAGCTTTGAGTTGAACACTGAAGCTTTCTTT. This translates into CASSFELNTEAFF. Together with reference TRBV7-9 and TRBJ1-1, the CDR3 gives the full variable domain: DTGVSQNPRHKITKRGQNVTFRCDPISEHNRLYWYRQTLGQGPEFLTYFQNEAQLEKSRLLSDRFSAERPKGSFSTLEIQRTEQGDSAMYLCASSFELNTEAFFGQGTRLTVV.